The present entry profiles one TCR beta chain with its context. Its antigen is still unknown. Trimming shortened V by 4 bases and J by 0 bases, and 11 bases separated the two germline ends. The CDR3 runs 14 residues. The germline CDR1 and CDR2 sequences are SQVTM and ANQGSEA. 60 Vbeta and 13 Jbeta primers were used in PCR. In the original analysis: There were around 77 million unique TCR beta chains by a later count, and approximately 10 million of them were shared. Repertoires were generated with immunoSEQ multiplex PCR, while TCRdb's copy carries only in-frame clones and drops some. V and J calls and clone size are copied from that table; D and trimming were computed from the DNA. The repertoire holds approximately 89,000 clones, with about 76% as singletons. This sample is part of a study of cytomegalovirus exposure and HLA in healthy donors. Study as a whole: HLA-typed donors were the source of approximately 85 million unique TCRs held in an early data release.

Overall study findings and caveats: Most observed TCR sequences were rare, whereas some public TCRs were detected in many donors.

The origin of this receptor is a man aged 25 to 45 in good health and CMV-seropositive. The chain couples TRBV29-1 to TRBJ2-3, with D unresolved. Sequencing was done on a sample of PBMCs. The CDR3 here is CSVAAGGSTDTQYF. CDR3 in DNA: TGCAGCGTTGCGGCAGGTGGTAGCACAGATACGCAGTATTTT.